This record covers a single T cell receptor beta chain. Its antigen remains unidentified. The sample originates from a study of T cells in Graves' hyperthyroidism and ophthalmopathy. Findings and limits, study-wide: Model-based prediction identified ophthalmopathy a median roughly 6.1 months prior to its onset. Most thyroid clonotypes with frequency above 0.001 were detected in blood.

Any patient presenting with uncontrolled infection, other autoimmune disease, pregnancy or lactation was left out. Diagnostic assessment was based on clinical symptoms, serum thyroxine and TRAb, thyroid ultrasound and orbital computed tomography. J lost 14 bases, V lost 1 base, and 2 bases had no gene match. The length of the CDR3 is 11 residues. There were TCR beta CDR3 regions amplified from RNA transcripts. TCR CDR3 regions were first amplified by RT-PCR with HTBI primers. MiXCR was run by TCRdb on the multiplex PCR reads, yielding one entry per CDR3 protein. This table has roughly 500,000 distinct CDR3 sequences, approximately 15% appearing once.

This receptor was taken from a young woman with Graves' hyperthyroidism that later progressed to Graves' ophthalmopathy. The rearrangement links TRBV12-3 or TRBV12-4 to TRBJ2-1; 7 nucleotides agree with TRBD2. Sequences were obtained from blood. CDR3 coding DNA: TGTGCCAGCAGTTTAGGTGGGAGGGAGTTCTTC. Its protein is CASSLGGREFF.